This passage covers 29 T cell receptor beta chains from one sample sequenced in a study of OX40 agonist ivuxolimab in advanced cancers. Sequencing was performed with immunoSEQ multiplex PCR; in TCRdb, only in-frame clones are kept and a portion is missing. The sample lists about 16,000 clones; about 83% were seen once. The specimen was CD4+ or CD8+ T cells sorted from blood, collected in a trial of the OX40 agonist ivuxolimab. All receptors derive from an adult with an advanced solid tumor such as melanoma, head and neck, liver or kidney cancer.

The V call is TRBV25-1, the J call TRBJ2-7; D remains unclear. CDR3 length equals 14 residues. V lost 2 bases, J lost 0 bases, and 8 bases lay in between. The germline V gene encodes CDR1 MGHDK and CDR2 SYGVNS. CDR3 in DNA: TGTGCCAGCAGTGAAGGATCAGTCTCCTACGAGCAGTACTTC. It specifies CASSEGSVSYEQYF.

The rearrangement links TRBV23-1 to TRBJ1-2; 8 bases line up with TRBD1. TRBV23-1 is an open reading frame whose function is uncertain. This CDR3 spans 15 amino acids. J was trimmed by 3 bases and V by 2 bases; bases with no gene match: 5. CDR3 nucleotide sequence: TGCGCCAGCAGTCAAGGGGGACAGGAGTACTATGGCTACACCTTC. Encoded protein: CASSQGGQEYYGYTF.

This chain links TRBV7-8 with TRBJ2-7; D ambiguous. The CDR3 runs to 15 residues. Trimming stripped 5 bases from V and 3 bases from J, with 17 bases between. Per the germline V gene, CDR1 is SGHVS and CDR2 is FQNEAQ. The CDR3 protein is CASSLQAQSYYEQYF. The CDR3 nucleotides read TGTGCCAGCAGCCTTCAGGCCCAGTCCTACTACGAGCAGTACTTC.

This sequence joins TRBV4-3 and TRBJ1-1, with D tentatively TRBD1 (5 bases). Looked up from germline, CDR1 is LGHNA and CDR2 is YSLEER. The length of the CDR3 is 14 residues. Trimming took off 4 bases at V and 0 bases at J, with 9 bases between the two ends. CDR3 residues: CASSRGVMNTEAFF. CDR3 in DNA: TGCGCCAGCAGCCGGGGGGTAATGAACACTGAAGCTTTCTTT.

The rearrangement uses TRBV28 and TRBJ2-3; 9 nucleotides agree with TRBD2. This CDR3 has 14 residues. CDR1 MDHEN and CDR2 SYDVKM come from the germline V gene. Trimming removed 8 bases from V and 2 bases from J; junction bases left unmatched: 5. CDR3: CASQAGGTTDTQYF. In DNA form, the CDR3 reads TGTGCCAGCCAAGCGGGAGGCACCACAGATACGCAGTATTTT.

This CDR3 reads CAWTPGGTYYTF. The CDR3 nucleotides read TGTGCCTGGACTCCGGGGGGGACATACTACACCTTC. V is TRBV30 and J is TRBJ1-2; perhaps TRBD1 as D (6 bases). V was pared by 4 bases and J by 10 bases, with 16 bases between. The CDR3 spans 12 residues. The germline CDR1 and CDR2 sequences are GTSNPN and SVGIG (reference sequence). The complete variable domain, with remaining parts taken from reference TRBV30 and TRBJ1-2, reads SQTIHQWPATLVQPVGSPLSLECTVEGTSNPNLYWYRQAAGRGLQLLFYSVGIGQISSEVPQNLSASRPQDRQFILSSKKLLLSDSGFYLCAWTPGGTYYTFGSGTRLTVV.

Many counts were recorded for this clone. J is TRBJ1-6 and V is TRBV5-4, with D tentatively TRBD1 (5 bases). The CDR3 consists of 15 residues. The V end was cut by 4 bases, the J end by 9 bases, with 17 bases between. Germline V gives CDR1 SGHNT, CDR2 YYREEE (reference sequence). This chain's CDR3 is CASSPQVGDRSPLHF. In nucleotides, the CDR3 is TGTGCCAGCAGCCCGCAGGTAGGGGATCGTTCACCCCTCCACTTT.

The chain carries TRBV5-4 and TRBJ2-2; weak D call: TRBD1 (6 bases). There are 14 residues in the CDR3. V was pared by 4 bases and J by 0 bases, with 7 bases between. Germline assignment: CDR1 SGHNT and CDR2 YYREEE (reference sequence). The CDR3 nucleotides read TGTGCCAGCAGCGACAGGCCGAACACCGGGGAGCTGTTTTTT. Its translation is CASSDRPNTGELFF.

V gene TRBV4-3 combines with J gene TRBJ2-1, with D possibly being TRBD1 (6 bases). This CDR3 is built from 13 residues. Per germline, CDR1 LGHNA and CDR2 YSLEER. CDR3 sequence reads: CTEQGWNYNEQFF. Here the CDR3 DNA reads TGCACCGAACAGGGATGGAACTACAATGAGCAGTTCTTC.

The V call is TRBV5-5, the J call TRBJ1-6, with D possibly being TRBD1 (5 bases). V shed 0 bases and J shed 8 bases, with 9 bases lying between them. The CDR3 contains 14 residues. The V gene's germline CDR1 is SGHKS and CDR2 YYEKEE (reference sequence). In DNA form, the CDR3 reads TGTGCCAGCAGCTTGGAAGGGGTGTATTCACCCCTCCACTTT. The encoded protein is CASSLEGVYSPLHF.

CDR3 nucleotides: TGCGCCAGCAGCTTGGGGCCAGGGAGTGCAGATACGCAGTATTTT. This translates into CASSLGPGSADTQYF. The genes are TRBV5-1 and TRBJ2-3; D may be TRBD1 or TRBD2 (5 bases each). This CDR3 comprises 15 residues. With 0 bases removed from V and 4 bases from J, the gap between germline ends came to 12 bases. Per germline, CDR1 SGHRS and CDR2 YFSETQ.

The chain recombines TRBV19 with TRBJ2-3; TRBD2 matches at 11 bases. J lost 5 bases, V lost 7 bases, and 2 bases had no gene match. The CDR3 covers 13 residues. Germline V gives CDR1 LNHDA, CDR2 SQIVND (reference sequence). The CDR3 nucleotides read TGTGCCAGTATTAGCGGGGGGGAAGATACGCAGTATTTT. This codes for CASISGGEDTQYF. The complete variable domain, with remaining parts taken from reference TRBV19 and TRBJ2-3, reads DGGITQSPKYLFRKEGQNVTLSCEQNLNHDAMYWYRQDPGQGLRLIYYSQIVNDFQKGDIAEGYSVSREKKESFPLTVTSAQKNPTAFYLCASISGGEDTQYFGPGTRLTVL.

The chain combines TRBV14 with TRBJ2-7; D gene unclear. Germline CDR1 SGHDN, CDR2 FVKESK. This CDR3 region has 15 residues. Between the trimmed V and J ends, which lost 0 bases and 3 bases, there was a span of 12 bases. Written as DNA, the CDR3 is TGTGCCAGCAGCCAAGAGCAGACCCTATACTACGAGCAGTACTTC. It specifies CASSQEQTLYYEQYF.

This clone was seen more than once but under ten times. V is TRBV25-1 and J is TRBJ2-5; a weak D match, TRBD2 (5 bases). There are 14 residues in the CDR3. Germline lookup yields CDR1 MGHDK and CDR2 SYGVNS. The ends were cut back, 1 base at V and 4 bases at J, with 10 bases in the middle. The CDR3 reads CASSELGGLETQYF. CDR3 DNA sequence: TGTGCCAGCAGTGAATTGGGCGGGCTAGAGACCCAGTACTTC.

The chain has TRBV11-2 and TRBJ2-7; D is perhaps TRBD2 (6 bases). V shed 5 bases and J shed 2 bases, with 13 bases lying between them. The CDR3 runs to 14 residues. Germline V gives CDR1 SGHAT, CDR2 FQNNGV. Here the CDR3 DNA reads TGTGCCAGCAGCGCCCGGGGGAACACCTACGAGCAGTACTTC. Translating gives CASSARGNTYEQYF.

This chain connects TRBV19 to TRBJ1-1; D gene ambiguous. Germline assignment: CDR1 LNHDA and CDR2 SQIVND (reference sequence). V shed 5 bases and J shed 1 base, with 5 bases lying between them. This CDR3 is built from 12 residues. CDR3 in DNA: TGTGCCAGTAGTGTGGGGAACACTGAAGCTTTCTTT. Protein: CASSVGNTEAFF.

This chain uses TRBV6-1 with TRBJ2-7; D ambiguous. Germline CDR1 reads MNHNS; CDR2 reads SASEGT. The CDR3 consists of 13 residues. The V and J ends lost 3 bases and 0 bases respectively, with 6 bases between them. DNA for the CDR3: TGTGCCAGCAGTGACGGAAACTCCTACGAGCAGTACTTC. This sequence encodes CASSDGNSYEQYF.

The chain uses TRBV6-5 and TRBJ1-5, with D unresolved. Trimming took off 8 bases at V and 7 bases at J, with 12 bases between the two ends. The length of the CDR3 is 12 residues. Looked up from germline, CDR1 is MNHEY and CDR2 is SVGAGI. The CDR3 loop reads CASGQSQQPQHF. In DNA, the CDR3 is TGTGCCAGCGGGCAGTCTCAGCAGCCCCAGCATTTT.

The chain recombines TRBV5-1 with TRBJ1-2; D unclear. The V end was cut by 0 bases, the J end by 0 bases, with 6 bases between. Germline CDR1 SGHRS, CDR2 YFSETQ. CDR3 size: 14 residues. CDR3 nucleotide sequence: TGCGCCAGCAGCTTGGAGGGTACTAACTATGGCTACACCTTC. Its protein is CASSLEGTNYGYTF.

The V gene is TRBV11-3, the J gene TRBJ2-2; 7 nucleotides match TRBD2. This CDR3 region has 15 residues. Looked up from germline, CDR1 is SGHNT and CDR2 is YENEEA. After removal of 5 bases from V and 7 bases from J, the junction contained 10 bases not matched to a gene. The DNA for the CDR3 is TGTGCCAGCAGCGGGGGACTAACCGGCTACGGGGAGCTGTTTTTT. This encodes CASSGGLTGYGELFF.

The chain has TRBV19 and TRBJ2-1; a weak D match, TRBD1 (8 bases). Trimming took off 1 base at V and 4 bases at J, with 20 bases between the two ends. Germline-derived CDR1 and CDR2 are LNHDA and SQIVND (reference sequence). This CDR3 region has 18 residues. The CDR3 sequence: CASSIVGQGVGGYNEQFF. The CDR3 coding sequence is TGTGCCAGTAGTATAGTCGGACAGGGCGTGGGAGGGTACAATGAGCAGTTCTTC.

V gene TRBV5-5 combines with J gene TRBJ1-1; 8 nucleotides match TRBD1. The V gene's germline CDR1 is SGHKS and CDR2 YYEKEE (reference sequence). This CDR3 spans 14 amino acids. The trim removed 0 bases at V and 11 bases at J, leaving 9 bases unmatched. Here the CDR3 reads CASSLGTGGIGAFF. The CDR3 region has the DNA TGTGCCAGCAGCTTGGGTACAGGGGGGATCGGGGCTTTCTTT.

This chain joins TRBV7-2 and TRBJ2-3, with no clear D. In germline, CDR1 is SGHTA, CDR2 FQGNSA. The CDR3 runs 15 residues. Trimming left V 2 bases short and J 0 bases short, with 9 bases between. The CDR3 DNA sequence: TGTGCCAGCAGCTTACAGAGTTCTAGCACAGATACGCAGTATTTT. Protein: CASSLQSSSTDTQYF.

The genes are TRBV27 and TRBJ1-2, with D possibly TRBD1 on 5 matching bases. With 6 bases removed from V and 8 bases from J, the gap between germline ends came to 16 bases. There are 13 residues in the CDR3. Germline V lookup: CDR1 MNHEY, CDR2 SMNVEV (reference sequence). This CDR3 is CASRSGLQEGYTF. DNA of the CDR3: TGTGCCAGCAGATCAGGGCTTCAGGAGGGCTACACCTTC.

This chain links TRBV5-1 with TRBJ2-5; 9 bases are shared with TRBD1. The J segment lost 5 bases and the V segment lost 4 bases, leaving 12 bases of the junction unmatched. In germline, CDR1 is SGHRS, CDR2 YFSETQ. The CDR3 has 16 amino acids. This CDR3 is CASSTGNRGLGETQYF. CDR3 sequence (DNA): TGCGCCAGCAGCACAGGAAACAGGGGGCTGGGGGAGACCCAGTACTTC.

This chain uses TRBV5-5 with TRBJ2-5; D is unclear. The CDR3 is 12 residues long. Germline CDR1 reads SGHKS; CDR2 reads YYEKEE (reference sequence). The ends were cut back, 0 bases at V and 4 bases at J, with 4 bases in the middle. The CDR3 loop reads CASSLVLETQYF. Written as DNA, the CDR3 is TGTGCCAGCAGCTTGGTTTTAGAGACCCAGTACTTC.

The J gene is TRBJ2-3, the V gene TRBV9; D tentatively fits TRBD1 or TRBD2 (5 bases each). The V end was cut by 3 bases, the J end by 2 bases, with 10 bases between. Per the germline V gene, CDR1 is SGDLS and CDR2 is YYNGEE. The CDR3 has 14 residues. Written as DNA, the CDR3 is TGTGCCAGCAGCGCGAGGGGTGACACAGATACGCAGTATTTT. Translating gives CASSARGDTDTQYF.

Only one count was recorded for this clone. The chain carries TRBV5-6 and TRBJ2-5, with a possible D match to TRBD1 (6 bases). The J call may be wrong; the DNA end is better matched by TRBJ2-7. Looked up from germline, CDR1 is SGHDT and CDR2 is YYEEEE. The CDR3 has 14 amino acids. The DNA of the CDR3 is TGTGCCAGCAGCTTGGCAGGGGCCTCCTACGAGCAGTACTTC. Translating it yields CASSLAGASYEQYF.

The chain employs TRBV5-6 and TRBJ2-7; the match to TRBD1 covers 9 bases. Germline CDR1 SGHDT, CDR2 YYEEEE. CDR3 length: 14 amino acids. J gave up 4 bases and V 4 bases, and 6 bases lay outside the gene matches. The DNA of the CDR3 is TGTGCCAGCAGCGCGGGGACAGGGCCGTACGAGCAGTACTTC. Translation gives CASSAGTGPYEQYF.